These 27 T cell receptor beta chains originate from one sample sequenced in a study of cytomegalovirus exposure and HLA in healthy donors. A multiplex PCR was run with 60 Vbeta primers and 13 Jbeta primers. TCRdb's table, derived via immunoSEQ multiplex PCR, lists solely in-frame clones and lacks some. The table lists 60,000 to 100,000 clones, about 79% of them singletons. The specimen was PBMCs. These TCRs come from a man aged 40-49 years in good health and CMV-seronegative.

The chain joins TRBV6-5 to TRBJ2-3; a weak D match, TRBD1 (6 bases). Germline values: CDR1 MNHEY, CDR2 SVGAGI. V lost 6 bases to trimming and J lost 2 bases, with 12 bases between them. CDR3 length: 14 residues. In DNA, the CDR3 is TGTGCCAGCAGGAGGACAGTCACCACAGATACGCAGTATTTT. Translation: CASRRTVTTDTQYF.

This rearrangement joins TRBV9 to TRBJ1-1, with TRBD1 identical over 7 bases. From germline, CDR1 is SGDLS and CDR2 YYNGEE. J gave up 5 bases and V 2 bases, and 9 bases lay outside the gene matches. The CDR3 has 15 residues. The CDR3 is CASSVFDRVSTEAFF. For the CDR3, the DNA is TGTGCCAGCAGCGTGTTCGACAGGGTGTCGACTGAAGCTTTCTTT.

The DNA for the CDR3 is TGTGCCAGCACCGACACTTACAATGAGCAGTTCTTC. Translation gives CASTDTYNEQFF. The rearrangement joins TRBV28 to TRBJ2-1, with D uncertain. This CDR3 contains 12 residues. Trimming removed 7 bases at V and 4 bases at J, with 8 bases between. Germline values: CDR1 MDHEN, CDR2 SYDVKM. Full variable domain (remainder filled in from reference TRBV28 and TRBJ2-1): DVKVTQSSRYLVKRTGEKVFLECVQDMDHENMFWYRQDPGLGLRLIYFSYDVKMKEKGDIPEGYSVSREKKERFSLILESASTNQTSMYLCASTDTYNEQFFGPGTRLTVL.

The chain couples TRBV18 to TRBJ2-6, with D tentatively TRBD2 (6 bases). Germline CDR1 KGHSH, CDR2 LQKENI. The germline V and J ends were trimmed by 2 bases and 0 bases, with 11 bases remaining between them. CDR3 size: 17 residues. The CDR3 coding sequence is TGTGCCAGCTCACCAAGGACGGGAGCCTCTGGGGCCAACGTCCTGACTTTC. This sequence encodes CASSPRTGASGANVLTF.

As DNA, the CDR3 is TGTGCCAGCAGCTTCCAACCGGGACTAGCTTACGAGCAGTACTTC. It encodes CASSFQPGLAYEQYF. The V and J genes are TRBV6-1 and TRBJ2-7; TRBD2 agrees at 9 bases. The trim removed 6 bases at V and 4 bases at J, leaving 10 bases unmatched. This CDR3 region has 15 residues. Germline V CDR1 and CDR2: MNHNS, SASEGT.

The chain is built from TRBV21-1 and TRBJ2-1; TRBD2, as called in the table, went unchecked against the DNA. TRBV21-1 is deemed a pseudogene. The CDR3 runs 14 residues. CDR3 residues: CASSKGEVHNERFF. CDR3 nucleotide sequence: TGTGCCAGCAGCAAAGGAGAGGTACACAATGAGCGGTTCTTC.

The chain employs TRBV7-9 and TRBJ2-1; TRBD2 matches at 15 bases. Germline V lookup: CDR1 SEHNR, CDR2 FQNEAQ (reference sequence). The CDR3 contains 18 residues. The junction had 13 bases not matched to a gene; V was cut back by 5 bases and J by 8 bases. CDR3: CASSRGLAGGFRHDEQFF. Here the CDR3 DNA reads TGTGCCAGCAGCCGAGGACTAGCGGGAGGGTTTAGGCACGATGAGCAGTTCTTC.

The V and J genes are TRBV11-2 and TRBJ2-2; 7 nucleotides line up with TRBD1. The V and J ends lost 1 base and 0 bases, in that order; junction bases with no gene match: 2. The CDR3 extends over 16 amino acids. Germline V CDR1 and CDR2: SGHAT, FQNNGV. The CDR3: CASSLGTGSNTGELFF. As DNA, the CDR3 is TGTGCCAGCAGCTTAGGGACAGGTTCGAACACCGGGGAGCTGTTTTTT.

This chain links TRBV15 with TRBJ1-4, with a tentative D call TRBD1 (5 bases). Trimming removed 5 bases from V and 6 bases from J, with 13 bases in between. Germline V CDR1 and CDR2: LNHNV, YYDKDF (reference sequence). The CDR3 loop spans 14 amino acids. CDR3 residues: CATSRPGRDEKLFF. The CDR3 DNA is TGTGCCACCAGCCGCCCTGGCAGGGATGAAAAACTGTTTTTT.

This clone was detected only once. The CDR3, as DNA: TGTGCCAGCAGTCGCAGAAATCAGCCCCAGCATTTT. Translation gives CASSRRNQPQHF. This chain links TRBV6-5 with TRBJ1-5; D remains ambiguous. Germline loops: CDR1 MNHEY, CDR2 SVGAGI. V was trimmed by 5 bases and J by 4 bases, leaving 6 bases between them. This CDR3 is 12 amino acids long.

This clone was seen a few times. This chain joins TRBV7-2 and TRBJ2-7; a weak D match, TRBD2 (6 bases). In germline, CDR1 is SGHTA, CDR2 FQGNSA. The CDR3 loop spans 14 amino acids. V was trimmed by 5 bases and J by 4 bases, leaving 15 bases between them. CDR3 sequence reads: CASSTWDSGYEQYF. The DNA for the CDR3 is TGTGCCAGCAGCACATGGGACTCTGGGTACGAGCAGTACTTC.

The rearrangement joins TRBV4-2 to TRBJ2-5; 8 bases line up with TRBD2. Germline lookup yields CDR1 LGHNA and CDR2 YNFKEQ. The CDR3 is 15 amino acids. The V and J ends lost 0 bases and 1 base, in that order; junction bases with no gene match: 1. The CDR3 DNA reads TGTGCCAGCAGCCAAGATCGGGAGGGCCAAGAGACCCAGTACTTC. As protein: CASSQDREGQETQYF.

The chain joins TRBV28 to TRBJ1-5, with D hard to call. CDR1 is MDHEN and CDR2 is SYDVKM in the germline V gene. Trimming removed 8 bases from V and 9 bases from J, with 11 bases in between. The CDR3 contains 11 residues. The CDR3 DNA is TGTGCCAGCTGGAGTATAGGGCCCCAGCATTTT. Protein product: CASWSIGPQHF.

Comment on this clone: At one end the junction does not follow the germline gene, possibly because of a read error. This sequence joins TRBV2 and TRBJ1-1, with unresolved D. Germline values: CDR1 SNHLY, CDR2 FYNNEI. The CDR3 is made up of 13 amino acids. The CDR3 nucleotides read TGTGCCAGCAGGGAAGACACGTTCACTGAAGCTTTCTTT. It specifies CASREDTFTEAFF.

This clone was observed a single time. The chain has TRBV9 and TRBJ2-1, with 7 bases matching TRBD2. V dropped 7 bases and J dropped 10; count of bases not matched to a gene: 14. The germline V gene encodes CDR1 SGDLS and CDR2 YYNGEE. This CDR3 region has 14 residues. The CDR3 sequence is CASGGASGRLEQFF. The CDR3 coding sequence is TGTGCCAGCGGTGGGGCTAGCGGTCGATTGGAGCAGTTCTTC.

CDR3 protein: CATEQGLHGYTF. The CDR3 region has the DNA TGTGCCACCGAACAGGGGCTCCATGGCTACACCTTC. The chain combines TRBV10-3 with TRBJ1-2, with 7 positions matching TRBD1. The V gene's germline CDR1 is ENHRY and CDR2 SYGVKD. The CDR3 consists of 12 residues. After removal of 10 bases from V and 6 bases from J, the junction contained 8 bases not matched to a gene.

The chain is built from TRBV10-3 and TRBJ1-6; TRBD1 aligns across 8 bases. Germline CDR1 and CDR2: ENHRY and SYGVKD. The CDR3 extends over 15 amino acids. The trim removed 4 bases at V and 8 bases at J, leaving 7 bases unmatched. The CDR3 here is CAISAGTGGYSPLHF. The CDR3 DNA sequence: TGTGCCATCAGTGCCGGGACAGGAGGTTATTCACCCCTCCACTTT.

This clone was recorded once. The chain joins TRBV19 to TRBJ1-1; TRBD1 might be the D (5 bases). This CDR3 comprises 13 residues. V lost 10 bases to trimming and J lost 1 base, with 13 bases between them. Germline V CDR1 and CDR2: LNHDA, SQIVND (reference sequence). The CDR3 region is CATSATGNTEAFF. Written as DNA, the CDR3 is TGTGCCACTTCTGCTACAGGGAACACTGAAGCTTTCTTT.

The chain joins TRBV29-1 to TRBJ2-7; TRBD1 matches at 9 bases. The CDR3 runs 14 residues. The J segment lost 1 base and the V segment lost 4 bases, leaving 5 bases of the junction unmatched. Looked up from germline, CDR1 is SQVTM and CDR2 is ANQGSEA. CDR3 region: CSVGGGQGSYEQYF. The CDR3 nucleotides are TGCAGCGTTGGGGGGGGACAGGGTTCCTACGAGCAGTACTTC.

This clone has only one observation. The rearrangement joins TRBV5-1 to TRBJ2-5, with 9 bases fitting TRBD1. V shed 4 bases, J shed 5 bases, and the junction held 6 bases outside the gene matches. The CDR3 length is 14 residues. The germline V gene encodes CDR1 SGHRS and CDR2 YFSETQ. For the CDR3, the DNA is TGCGCCAGCAGCGCGGGGGACAGGGTGGAGACCCAGTACTTC. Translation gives CASSAGDRVETQYF.

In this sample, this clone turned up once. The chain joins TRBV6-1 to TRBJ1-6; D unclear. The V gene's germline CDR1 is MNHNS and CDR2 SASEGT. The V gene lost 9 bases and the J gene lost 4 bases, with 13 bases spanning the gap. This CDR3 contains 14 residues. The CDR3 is CASETGRYNSPLHF. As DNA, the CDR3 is TGTGCCAGTGAAACTGGGAGATATAATTCACCCCTCCACTTT.

The CDR3: CASSFAGGPYEQFF. CDR3 DNA: TGTGCCAGCAGCTTTGCGGGAGGGCCTTATGAGCAGTTCTTC. The chain combines TRBV7-9 with TRBJ2-1; TRBD2 agrees at 9 bases. The germline CDR1 and CDR2 sequences are SEHNR and FQNEAQ (reference sequence). The CDR3 loop spans 14 amino acids. V gave up 3 bases and J gave up 8 bases; unmatched junction bases: 5.

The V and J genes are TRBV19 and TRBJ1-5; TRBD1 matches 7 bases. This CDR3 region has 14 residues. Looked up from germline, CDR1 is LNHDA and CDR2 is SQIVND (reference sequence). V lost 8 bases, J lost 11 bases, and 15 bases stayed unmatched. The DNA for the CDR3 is TGTGCCAGTCAATGGAGACAGGGTTATTCGGCCCAGCATTTT. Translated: CASQWRQGYSAQHF.

CDR3 residues: CASSLTGTSSYNEQFF. CDR3 nucleotide sequence: TGTGCCAGCAGCCTTACCGGGACTAGCTCATACAATGAGCAGTTCTTC. The chain employs TRBV9 and TRBJ2-1; 9 positions agree with TRBD2. Germline CDR1 and CDR2: SGDLS and YYNGEE. Trimming cost V 4 bases and J 4 bases; bases outside gene matches: 9. The CDR3 length is 16 residues.

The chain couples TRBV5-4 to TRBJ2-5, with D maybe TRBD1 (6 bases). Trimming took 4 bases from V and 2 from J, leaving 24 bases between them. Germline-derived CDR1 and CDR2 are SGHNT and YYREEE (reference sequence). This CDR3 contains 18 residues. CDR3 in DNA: TGTGCCAGCAGCACATCCCCCGGAATCTCAGGGGATCAAGAGACCCAGTACTTC. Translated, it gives CASSTSPGISGDQETQYF. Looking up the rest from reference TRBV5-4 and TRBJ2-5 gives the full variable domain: ETGVTQSPTHLIKTRGQQVTLRCSSQSGHNTVSWYQQALGQGPQFIFQYYREEENGRGNFPPRFSGLQFPNYSSELNVNALELDDSALYLCASSTSPGISGDQETQYFGPGTRLLVL.

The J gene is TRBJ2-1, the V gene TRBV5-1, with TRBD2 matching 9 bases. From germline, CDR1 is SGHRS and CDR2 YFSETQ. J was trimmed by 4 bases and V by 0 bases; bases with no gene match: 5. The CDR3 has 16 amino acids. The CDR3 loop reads CASSLESSGVYNEQFF. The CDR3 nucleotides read TGCGCCAGCAGCTTGGAATCTAGCGGGGTTTACAATGAGCAGTTCTTC.

CDR3 DNA sequence: TGTGCCAGCAGCTTGGTTGGGGTTAGCGGAACCTACGAGCAGTACTTC. Its protein is CASSLVGVSGTYEQYF. The V and J genes are TRBV5-4 and TRBJ2-7; TRBD2 is a possible D gene (6 bases). Germline CDR1 and CDR2: SGHNT and YYREEE (reference sequence). Trimming took off 0 bases at V and 2 bases at J, with 15 bases between the two ends. This CDR3 is built from 16 residues.